Shown below are 26 T cell receptor beta chains from a single sample sequenced in a study of PD-1 blockade in mismatch repair-deficient tumors. Using immunoSEQ multiplex PCR, the repertoire was profiled, and TCRdb retains in-frame clones only, with some absent. The sample shows more than 85,000 clones, 82% of them seen only once. The specimen comprised peripheral blood, sampled about 36 weeks after starting pembrolizumab. All receptors come from an adult with mismatch repair-deficient cancer.

The chain combines TRBV29-1 with TRBJ2-4; 7 nucleotides align to TRBD1. Unmatched junction bases numbered 19, after V lost 8 bases and J lost 0 bases. There are 18 residues in the CDR3. Germline V gives CDR1 SQVTM, CDR2 ANQGSEA. The CDR3 loop reads CSLHPDRAEPLAKNIQYF. DNA for the CDR3: TGCAGCCTCCATCCCGACAGGGCAGAACCACTAGCCAAAAACATTCAGTACTTC. Variable domain in full (rest from reference TRBV29-1 and TRBJ2-4): SAVISQKPSRDICQRGTSLTIQCQVDSQVTMMFWYRQQPGQSLTLIATANQGSEATYESGFVIDKFPISRPNLTFSTLTVSNMSPEDSSIYLCSLHPDRAEPLAKNIQYFGAGTRLSVL.

This sequence joins TRBV12-5 and TRBJ2-1; D perhaps matches TRBD2 (6 bases). The CDR3 covers 13 residues. The germline V and J ends were trimmed by 5 bases and 9 bases, with 14 bases remaining between them. Germline V gives CDR1 LGHNT, CDR2 FRNRAP. CDR3 sequence (DNA): TGTGCTAGTGGTGCAACTAGCTTGGGTGAGCAGTTCTTC. It specifies CASGATSLGEQFF.

The chain uses TRBV7-3 and TRBJ2-7; D is perhaps TRBD1 or TRBD2 (5 bases each). Germline CDR1 SGHTA, CDR2 FQGTGA. CDR3 size: 14 residues. V lost 2 bases to trimming and J lost 0 bases, with 8 bases between them. In DNA, the CDR3 is TGTGCCAGCAGCTTATCAGGGAGCTCCTACGAGCAGTACTTC. This sequence encodes CASSLSGSSYEQYF.

This clone was seen a few times. The genes are TRBV6-5 and TRBJ2-7; possible D gene TRBD1, 6 bases. The CDR3 extends over 11 amino acids. Deletions cut 1 base from V and 10 bases from J, with 8 bases between. Germline lookup yields CDR1 MNHEY and CDR2 SVGAGI. The CDR3 DNA follows: TGTGCCAGCAGTTACTTGGGACACCAGTACTTC. It encodes CASSYLGHQYF.

V is TRBV11-2 and J is TRBJ2-5; D gene unclear. Trimming shortened V by 1 base and J by 5 bases, and 5 bases separated the two germline ends. Germline V CDR1 and CDR2: SGHAT, FQNNGV. The CDR3 consists of 12 residues. DNA of the CDR3: TGTGCCAGCAGCTTAGGCAAGGAGACCCAGTACTTC. Its translation is CASSLGKETQYF.

CDR3: CSASTGANEQFF. CDR3 sequence (DNA): TGCAGCGCTTCGACAGGGGCCAATGAGCAGTTCTTC. This chain connects TRBV29-1 to TRBJ2-1, with 8 bases identical to TRBD1. The germline V gene encodes CDR1 SQVTM and CDR2 ANQGSEA. The CDR3 runs to 12 residues. Unmatched junction bases numbered 5, after V lost 7 bases and J lost 6 bases.

The V call is TRBV11-2, the J call TRBJ2-7, with a weak D call TRBD1 (6 bases). V was shortened by 5 bases and J by 6 bases, with 8 bases between the two germline ends. Germline CDR1 and CDR2: SGHAT and FQNNGV. The CDR3 spans 11 residues. CDR3 nucleotides: TGTGCCAGCAGCCAGGGGTCCGAGCAGTACTTC. This codes for CASSQGSEQYF.

This clone was found once. The V gene is TRBV7-9, the J gene TRBJ2-1; the D is unclear. CDR3 length: 11 residues. Trimming pared 5 bases from V and 8 bases from J, leaving 7 bases between. Germline CDR1 is SEHNR and CDR2 is FQNEAQ (reference sequence). The CDR3 DNA follows: TGTGCCAGCAGCCGTCGATATGAGCAGTTCTTC. It is translated as CASSRRYEQFF.

V usage is TRBV5-1 and J usage is TRBJ2-3, with D unresolved. Trimming took 2 bases from V and 1 from J, leaving 8 bases between them. The CDR3 loop spans 14 amino acids. The germline gives CDR1 SGHRS, CDR2 YFSETQ. CDR3 coding DNA: TGCGCCAGCAGCTTAAGGACCCGCACAGATACGCAGTATTTT. Encoded protein: CASSLRTRTDTQYF.

The chain carries TRBV5-4 and TRBJ2-7; 12 bases are a match to TRBD2. CDR3 size: 16 residues. CDR1 is SGHNT and CDR2 is YYREEE in the germline V gene (reference sequence). V shed 0 bases, J shed 5 bases, and the junction held 6 bases outside the gene matches. The CDR3 DNA reads as TGTGCCAGCAGCTTGGGACTAGCGGGAGCCGGTGACGAGCAGTACTTC. Translating gives CASSLGLAGAGDEQYF.

The rearrangement uses TRBV4-1 and TRBJ1-3; 9 bases are shared with TRBD1. After removal of 6 bases from V and 2 bases from J, the junction contained 8 bases not matched to a gene. The CDR3 length is 16 residues. Germline CDR1 and CDR2: MGHRA and YSYEKL. For the CDR3, the DNA is TGCGCCAGCAGTCAACAGGGGGCCCTGACTGGAAACACCATATATTTT. The encoded protein is CASSQQGALTGNTIYF.

The chain combines TRBV2 with TRBJ2-1; tentative D call: TRBD2 (7 bases). Germline assignment: CDR1 SNHLY and CDR2 FYNNEI. The ends were cut back, 6 bases at V and 8 bases at J, with 20 bases in the middle. CDR3 length: 15 residues. CDR3 coding DNA: TGTGCCAGCAGCGGGGGGCTACCCTTAAAGGATGAGCAGTTCTTC. Translated, it gives CASSGGLPLKDEQFF.

This clone has just a few counts. The chain has TRBV5-6 and TRBJ2-7, with TRBD2 identical over 9 bases. In germline, CDR1 is SGHDT, CDR2 YYEEEE. The CDR3 has 16 residues. The ends lost 4 bases at V and 6 bases at J; junction bases unmatched: 14. The DNA of the CDR3 is TGTGCCAGCAGCCCATCTAGCGGGATCTCCCCCTTCGAGCAGTACTTC. Protein sequence: CASSPSSGISPFEQYF.

The chain links TRBV5-1 to TRBJ1-1; unclear D gene. The germline V gene has CDR1 SGHRS and CDR2 YFSETQ. V gave up 0 bases and J gave up 4 bases, with 7 bases separating them. The CDR3 has 13 residues. The CDR3 sequence is CASSLAGVTEAFF. The DNA for the CDR3 is TGCGCCAGCAGCTTGGCGGGAGTCACTGAAGCTTTCTTT.

The V call is TRBV7-9, the J call TRBJ2-3, with a tentative D call TRBD2 (6 bases). The ends were cut back, 5 bases at V and 1 base at J, with 13 bases in the middle. The CDR3 is made up of 15 amino acids. The germline V gene encodes CDR1 SEHNR and CDR2 FQNEAQ (reference sequence). In DNA, the CDR3 is TGTGCCAGCAGCACCGGGAGAGGGGGCACAGATACGCAGTATTTT. Encoded protein: CASSTGRGGTDTQYF.

The chain uses TRBV5-5 and TRBJ2-1, with D uncertain. The CDR3 covers 14 residues. Germline V lookup: CDR1 SGHKS, CDR2 YYEKEE (reference sequence). The V and J ends lost 3 bases and 9 bases respectively, with 16 bases between them. CDR3 DNA sequence: TGTGCCAGCAGCTCCCCGGCACAGTATCCTGAGCAGTTCTTC. This codes for CASSSPAQYPEQFF.

The genes are TRBV11-2 and TRBJ2-1; D perhaps matches TRBD2 (5 bases). CDR1 and CDR2 (germline): SGHAT, FQNNGV. V lost 0 bases to trimming and J lost 7 bases, with 13 bases between them. CDR3 length: 15 amino acids. The CDR3: CASSLDQSLANEQFF. The CDR3 nucleotides read TGTGCCAGCAGCTTAGATCAAAGCCTAGCAAATGAGCAGTTCTTC.

This clone has only one observation. For the CDR3, the DNA is TGTGCCAGCAGCTTAGCGTTTAGCGGGACCTACAATGAGCAGTTCTTC. The encoded protein is CASSLAFSGTYNEQFF. The rearrangement joins TRBV7-2 to TRBJ2-1, with 8 bases lining up with TRBD2. The CDR3 totals 16 residues. Germline V gene lookup returns CDR1 SGHTA and CDR2 FQGNSA. With V trimmed by 0 bases and J by 2 bases, 3 bases remained unmatched.

By share of the sample, this clone is medium-sized. The V call is TRBV7-9, the J call TRBJ1-2; D perhaps matches TRBD1 (6 bases). Trimming stripped 6 bases from V and 3 bases from J, with 17 bases between. This CDR3 has 15 residues. Germline values: CDR1 SEHNR, CDR2 FQNEAQ (reference sequence). DNA for the CDR3: TGTGCCAGCAGTTTCGGAGGGGGGAGCCACTATGGCTACACCTTC. Translating gives CASSFGGGSHYGYTF. The full variable domain, in which reference TRBV7-9 and TRBJ1-2 provide the parts outside the CDR3, is DTGVSQNPRHKITKRGQNVTFRCDPISEHNRLYWYRQTLGQGPEFLTYFQNEAQLEKSRLLSDRFSAERPKGSFSTLEIQRTEQGDSAMYLCASSFGGGSHYGYTFGSGTRLTVV.

The DNA for the CDR3 is TGTGCCAGCAGCTTCCTGGGAGTATTCTCCTACGAGCAGTACTTC. This gives the protein CASSFLGVFSYEQYF. This chain connects TRBV5-6 to TRBJ2-7; possibly TRBD2 for D (5 bases). V lost 2 bases and J lost 0, with 12 bases in between. This CDR3 spans 15 amino acids. CDR1 is SGHDT, CDR2 YYEEEE, per germline.

The chain has TRBV4-2 and TRBJ2-1; 7 bases map to TRBD1. J lost 3 bases, V lost 0 bases, and 2 bases had no gene match. The germline V gene has CDR1 LGHNA and CDR2 YNFKEQ. The CDR3 runs 15 residues. The CDR3 coding sequence is TGTGCCAGCAGCCAAGACCGGGACAGCTACAATGAGCAGTTCTTC. This translates into CASSQDRDSYNEQFF.

The chain couples TRBV2 to TRBJ2-7; D may match TRBD1 or TRBD2 (5 bases each). Per germline, CDR1 SNHLY and CDR2 FYNNEI. The CDR3 totals 14 residues. With 6 bases removed from V and 4 bases from J, the gap between germline ends came to 16 bases. For the CDR3, the DNA is TGTGCCAGCAGGCTCGGTGGGGGTTTATACGAGCAGTACTTC. It encodes CASRLGGGLYEQYF.

This clone was seen a handful of times. The J gene is TRBJ2-1, the V gene TRBV11-2, with a tentative D call TRBD1 (6 bases). Germline V CDR1 and CDR2: SGHAT, FQNNGV. The CDR3 is 15 residues long. Trimming left V 5 bases short and J 5 bases short, with 16 bases between. The CDR3 nucleotides read TGTGCCAGCAGCCCCGACTGGACAGCCAACAATGAGCAGTTCTTC. It is translated as CASSPDWTANNEQFF.

The chain uses TRBV5-1 and TRBJ1-1, with a tentative D call TRBD1 (5 bases). CDR3 length: 13 residues. CDR1 SGHRS and CDR2 YFSETQ come from the germline V gene. Trimming took off 4 bases at V and 4 bases at J, with 11 bases between the two ends. CDR3 residues: CASSPSGPTEAFF. In nucleotides, the CDR3 is TGCGCCAGCAGCCCTTCGGGGCCCACTGAAGCTTTCTTT.

This clone turned up a few times. The chain has TRBV4-1 and TRBJ2-7; D may be TRBD2 (5 bases). V lost 0 bases, J lost 2 bases, and 14 bases lay in between. CDR3 size: 16 residues. Germline V gene data show CDR1 as MGHRA and CDR2 as YSYEKL. The CDR3 DNA reads TGCGCCAGCAGCCAAGAATTAGGGAGTTTGGCCTACGAGCAGTACTTC. This translates into CASSQELGSLAYEQYF.

The chain has TRBV9 and TRBJ2-3, with TRBD2 matching over 11 bases. Trimming cost V 2 bases and J 2 bases; bases outside gene matches: 13. Germline CDR1 is SGDLS and CDR2 is YYNGEE. The CDR3 totals 19 residues. The DNA for the CDR3 is TGTGCCAGCAGCGTGGGCGGACTAGCGGGCACGGGGGACACAGATACGCAGTATTTT. This gives the protein CASSVGGLAGTGDTDTQYF.